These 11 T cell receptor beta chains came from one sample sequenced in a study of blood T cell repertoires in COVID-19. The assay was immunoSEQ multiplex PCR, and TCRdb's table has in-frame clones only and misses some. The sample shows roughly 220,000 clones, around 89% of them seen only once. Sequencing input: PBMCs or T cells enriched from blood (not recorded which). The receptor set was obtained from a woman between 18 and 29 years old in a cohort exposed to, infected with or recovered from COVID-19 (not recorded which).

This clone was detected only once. CDR3 in amino acids: CASSELFDSPLHF. In DNA form, the CDR3 reads TGTGCCAGCAGTGAACTTTTTGATTCACCCCTCCACTTT. This sequence joins TRBV6-1 and TRBJ1-6; D not certain. In germline, CDR1 is MNHNS, CDR2 SASEGT. The CDR3 spans 13 residues. The V end lost 2 bases, the J end lost 8 bases, and 7 bases lay between the germline ends.

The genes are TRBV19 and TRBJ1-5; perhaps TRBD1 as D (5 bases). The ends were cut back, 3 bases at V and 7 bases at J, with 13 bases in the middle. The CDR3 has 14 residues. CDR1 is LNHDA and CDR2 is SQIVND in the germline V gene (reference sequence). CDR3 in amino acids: CASSIGGEGQPQHF. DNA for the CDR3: TGTGCCAGTAGTATCGGGGGGGAGGGCCAGCCCCAGCATTTT.

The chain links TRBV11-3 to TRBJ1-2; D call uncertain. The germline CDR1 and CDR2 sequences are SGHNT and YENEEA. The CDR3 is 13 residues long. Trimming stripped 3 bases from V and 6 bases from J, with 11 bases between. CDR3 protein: CASSFSQANGYTF. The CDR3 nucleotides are TGTGCCAGCAGCTTTTCCCAGGCAAATGGCTACACCTTC.

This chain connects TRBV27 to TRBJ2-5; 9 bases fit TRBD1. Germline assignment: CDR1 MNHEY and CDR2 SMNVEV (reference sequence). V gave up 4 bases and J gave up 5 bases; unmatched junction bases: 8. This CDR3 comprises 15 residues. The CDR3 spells CASSSTGGRAETQYF. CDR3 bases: TGTGCCAGCAGTTCAACAGGGGGCCGGGCGGAGACCCAGTACTTC.

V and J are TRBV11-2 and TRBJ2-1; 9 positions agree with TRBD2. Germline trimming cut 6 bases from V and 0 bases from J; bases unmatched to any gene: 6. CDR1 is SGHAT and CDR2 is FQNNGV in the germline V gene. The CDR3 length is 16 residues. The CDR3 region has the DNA TGTGCCAGCAGGTGGGGACTAGCCGACTCCTACAATGAGCAGTTCTTC. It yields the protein CASRWGLADSYNEQFF.

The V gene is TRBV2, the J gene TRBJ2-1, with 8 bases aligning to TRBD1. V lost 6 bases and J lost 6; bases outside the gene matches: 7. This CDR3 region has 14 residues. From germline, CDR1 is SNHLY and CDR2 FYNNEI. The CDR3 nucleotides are TGTGCCAGCAGAAGGACAGGGAGTGGCAATGAGCAGTTCTTC. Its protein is CASRRTGSGNEQFF.

The CDR3 bases are TGTGCCAGCAGCGGCCCGGGACAGAGTTTGAACACCGGGGAGCTGTTTTTT. As protein: CASSGPGQSLNTGELFF. The chain links TRBV28 to TRBJ2-2, with 7 bases aligning to TRBD1. The CDR3 is 17 residues long. Germline assignment: CDR1 MDHEN and CDR2 SYDVKM. The junction had 11 bases not matched to a gene; V was cut back by 6 bases and J by 1 base.

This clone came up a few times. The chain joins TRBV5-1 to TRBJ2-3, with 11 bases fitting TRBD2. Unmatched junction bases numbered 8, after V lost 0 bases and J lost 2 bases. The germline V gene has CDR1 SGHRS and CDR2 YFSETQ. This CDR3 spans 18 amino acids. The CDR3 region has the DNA TGCGCCAGCAGCTTGGCCCTTCTAGCGGGGGGAAACACAGATACGCAGTATTTT. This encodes CASSLALLAGGNTDTQYF.

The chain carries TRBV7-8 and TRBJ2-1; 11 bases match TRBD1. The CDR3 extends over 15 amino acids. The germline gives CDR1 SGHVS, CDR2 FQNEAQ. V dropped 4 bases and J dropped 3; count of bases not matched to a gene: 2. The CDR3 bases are TGTGCCAGCAGCTCCGGGACAGGGGGCTACAATGAGCAGTTCTTC. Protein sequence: CASSSGTGGYNEQFF.

The CDR3 protein is CASSLEGQFENIQYF. The CDR3 DNA sequence: TGCGCCAGCAGCTTGGAGGGACAGTTCGAGAACATTCAGTACTTC. The chain combines TRBV5-1 with TRBJ2-4; 7 bases are shared with TRBD1. The junction had 7 bases not matched to a gene; V was cut back by 0 bases and J by 7 bases. CDR1 is SGHRS and CDR2 is YFSETQ in the germline V gene. This CDR3 has 15 residues.

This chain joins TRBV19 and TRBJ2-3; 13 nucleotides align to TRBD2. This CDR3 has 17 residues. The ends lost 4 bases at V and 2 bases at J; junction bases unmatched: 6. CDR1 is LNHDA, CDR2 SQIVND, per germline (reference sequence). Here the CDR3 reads CASSTGLAGPFTDTQYF. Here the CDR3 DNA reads TGTGCCAGTAGTACGGGACTAGCGGGACCGTTCACAGATACGCAGTATTTT.